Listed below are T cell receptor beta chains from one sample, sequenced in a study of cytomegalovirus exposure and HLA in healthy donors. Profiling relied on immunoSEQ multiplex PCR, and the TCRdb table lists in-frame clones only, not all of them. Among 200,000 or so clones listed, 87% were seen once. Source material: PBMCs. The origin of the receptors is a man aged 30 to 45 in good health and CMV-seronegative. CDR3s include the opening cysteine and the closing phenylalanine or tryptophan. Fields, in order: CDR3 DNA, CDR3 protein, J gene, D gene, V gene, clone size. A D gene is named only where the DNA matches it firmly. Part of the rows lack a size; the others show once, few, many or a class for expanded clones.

TGCAGCGTTATGACAGGCGAAGAGACCCAGTACTTC | CSVMTGEETQYF | TRBJ2-5 | - | TRBV29-1 | -
TGTGCCAGCAGCTTAACTAGCGGGGGCCAAGAGACCCAGTACTTC | CASSLTSGGQETQYF | TRBJ2-5 | TRBD2 | TRBV7-9 | -
TGCGCCAGCAATCCAGGGAGGACGGAGGGGGCCAACGTCCTGACTTTC | CASNPGRTEGANVLTF | TRBJ2-6 | - | TRBV5-1 | -
TGTGCCAGCACTGAGACACCAAACGGGGAGCTGTTTTTT | CASTETPNGELFF | TRBJ2-2 | - | TRBV6-1 | -
TGTGCCAGCAGTACCGGGACAGGGTTTCGGGCTTTCTTT | CASSTGTGFRAFF | TRBJ1-1 | TRBD1 | TRBV27 | -
TGTGCCAGCAGCTTGGGAGATAGGGGTAACTATGGCTACACCTTC | CASSLGDRGNYGYTF | TRBJ1-2 | - | TRBV5-4 | -
TGTGCCAGCAGTACCAGCGGGAGGGCCAGGGAGACCCAGTACTTC | CASSTSGRARETQYF | TRBJ2-5 | TRBD2 | TRBV6-5 | -
TGTGCCAGCAGCTTAGCTGGCGGACAGGGTACCCAGAAGACCCAGTACTTC | CASSLAGGQGTQKTQYF | TRBJ2-5 | TRBD1 | TRBV11-2 | -
TGTGCCAGCAGCCTCCTCCGAGGCCCGAAGCAGTACTTC | CASSLLRGPKQYF | TRBJ2-7 | - | TRBV7-6 | -
TGTGCCAGCAGCTCCCGGACAGCGCCCTATGGCTACACCTTC | CASSSRTAPYGYTF | TRBJ1-2 | - | TRBV11-2 | -
TGCAGCGTTGGCAAGGGACTTTACTACGAGCAGTACTTC | CSVGKGLYYEQYF | TRBJ2-7 | - | TRBV29-1 | -
TGTGCCAGCAGTATCCGCGGGGTCCCCTACGAGCAGTACTTC | CASSIRGVPYEQYF | TRBJ2-7 | - | TRBV6-5 | -
TGTGCCAGCAGCTTAAGGGCGGGGGCCTATGGCTACACCTTC | CASSLRAGAYGYTF | TRBJ1-2 | - | TRBV7-9 | -
TGTGCCAGCAGTTTAACGGAGGACGAGCAGTACTTC | CASSLTEDEQYF | TRBJ2-7 | - | TRBV28 | -
TGTGCTAGCAGCTTACGGGGGGCGGTCACCGGGGAGCTGTTTTTT | CASSLRGAVTGELFF | TRBJ2-2 | - | TRBV7-7 | -
TGTGCCAGCAGCCAAGAACTGCGCACCGCTAATGAAAAACTGTTTTTT | CASSQELRTANEKLFF | TRBJ1-4 | - | TRBV4-2 | -
TGCGCCAGCAGCTTCGAATCCGTACATAATGAAAAACTGTTTTTT | CASSFESVHNEKLFF | TRBJ1-4 | - | TRBV5-1 | -
TGTGCCAGCAGTCTATTTTCTGGGACAGCCGTGACCTACGAGCAGTACTTC | CASSLFSGTAVTYEQYF | TRBJ2-7 | TRBD1 | TRBV28 | -
TGTGCCAGCAGTCGGACACTGAACACTGAAGCTTTCTTT | CASSRTLNTEAFF | TRBJ1-1 | - | TRBV4-2 | -
TGTGCCAGCACCAGGGACAGGGGTGTTATGGACACTGAAGCTTTCTTT | CASTRDRGVMDTEAFF | TRBJ1-1 | TRBD1 | TRBV27 | -
TGTGCCAGCATCCCTAGGAGGGGCCCTAACTATGGCTACACCTTC | CASIPRRGPNYGYTF | TRBJ1-2 | - | TRBV28 | -
TGTGCCAGCAGTCCTACCGGGGGGGCTCAGCCCCAGCATTTT | CASSPTGGAQPQHF | TRBJ1-5 | - | TRBV28 | -
TGTGCCAGCAGTTACTCTTCCCAGGGAGGCTACAATGAGCAGTTCTTC | CASSYSSQGGYNEQFF | TRBJ2-1 | - | TRBV6-5 | -
TGTGCCAGCAGCCGATCGTTCGCGGTTGATGAGCAGTTCTTC | CASSRSFAVDEQFF | TRBJ2-1 | - | TRBV6-5 | -
TGTGCCAGCTCAGGACAGGGAAGCGAGCAGTACTTC | CASSGQGSEQYF | TRBJ2-7 | TRBD1 | TRBV18 | few
TGCGCCAGCAGCTTGGGCGGCCAGCGGGGGGGCCGGAACGAGCAGTACTTC | CASSLGGQRGGRNEQYF | TRBJ2-7 | TRBD2 | TRBV5-1 | -
TGTGCCACAGAATCCCAGGTCCTTAATCAGCCCCAGCATTTT | CATESQVLNQPQHF | TRBJ1-5 | - | TRBV19 | -
TGTGCCGGGGACGTAAGGGGGCAGAATACTATGAACACTGAAGCTTTCTTT | CAGDVRGQNTMNTEAFF | TRBJ1-1 | TRBD1 | TRBV19 | -
TGTGCCAGCAGCTCCAGACTAAATTCCTACGAGCAGTACTTC | CASSSRLNSYEQYF | TRBJ2-7 | - | TRBV7-2 | -
TGTGCCAGCAGCTTTTTTAGGGGGCCGACCGGGGAGCTGTTTTTT | CASSFFRGPTGELFF | TRBJ2-2 | TRBD1 | TRBV7-9 | -
TGTGCCAGCAGCGTAGCTCTAACGGGGGGTCACGGAGGCACAGATACGCAGTATTTT | CASSVALTGGHGGTDTQYF | TRBJ2-3 | TRBD2 | TRBV9 | -
TGTGCCAGCAGCCCCACCCCGGGACAGGGGGCAAAGTACGAGCAGTACTTC | CASSPTPGQGAKYEQYF | TRBJ2-7 | TRBD1 | TRBV7-9 | -
TGTGCCAGCAGTTTACTTCCGGGCAATCAGCCCCAGCATTTT | CASSLLPGNQPQHF | TRBJ1-5 | - | TRBV28 | -
TGTGCCTCCTCTACAGGGGGCGAGTCTAACTATGGCTACACCTTC | CASSTGGESNYGYTF | TRBJ1-2 | TRBD1 | TRBV28 | -
TGTGCCAGCAGTCACCTTGCCGGGACAGGGTTACACGAGCAGTACTTC | CASSHLAGTGLHEQYF | TRBJ2-7 | TRBD1 | TRBV28 | -
TGTGCCAGCAGAGTGACTAGCGAGCAAGAGACCCAGTACTTC | CASRVTSEQETQYF | TRBJ2-5 | TRBD2 | TRBV2 | -
TGCGCCAGCAGCCCCGGAGGCGGTACCTATGGCTACACCTTC | CASSPGGGTYGYTF | TRBJ1-2 | - | TRBV4-1 | -
TGTGCCAGCAGTGTAACACAGGGTCGCAATCAGCCCCAGCATTTT | CASSVTQGRNQPQHF | TRBJ1-5 | - | TRBV27 | -
TGTGCCAGTAGTATCCAAGGGGCCAGCAGGGGAAATCAGCCCCAGCATTTT | CASSIQGASRGNQPQHF | TRBJ1-5 | - | TRBV19 | few
TGTGCCAGTAGGAGGCGGACAGGAACTAATGAAAAACTGTTTTTT | CASRRRTGTNEKLFF | TRBJ1-4 | TRBD1 | TRBV11-2 | -
TGTGCCAGCAGCTTTTCAGACAGGGGAAACACTGAAGCTTTCTTT | CASSFSDRGNTEAFF | TRBJ1-1 | TRBD1 | TRBV11-2 | -
TGCAGCTCCGCAGAATCCACAGATACGCAGTATTTT | CSSAESTDTQYF | TRBJ2-3 | - | TRBV29-1 | -
TGTGCCAGCAGTGACCCAGACAGGATGGCCTATGAAAAACTGTTTTTT | CASSDPDRMAYEKLFF | TRBJ1-4 | - | TRBV25-1 | few
TGTGCCAGCAGCCCCCCATGGCCGAAAACCCTTTTTAACTATGGCTACACCTTC | CASSPPWPKTLFNYGYTF | TRBJ1-2 | - | TRBV11-2 | -
TGTGCCAGCAGTCGGACAGGGGTCGCGAACACTGAAGCTTTCTTT | CASSRTGVANTEAFF | TRBJ1-1 | TRBD1 | TRBV28 | -
TGCAGCGCAGGAGGACGGAGCTCCTACGAGCAGTACTTC | CSAGGRSSYEQYF | TRBJ2-7 | - | TRBV29-1 | -
TGCGCCAGCAATTCGGGAGATACGCAGTATTTT | CASNSGDTQYF | TRBJ2-3 | - | TRBV4-1 | -
TGTGCCAGCAGCAAAGCACTAGCGGGAGGGCCCGCCTACAATGAGCAGTTCTTC | CASSKALAGGPAYNEQFF | TRBJ2-1 | TRBD2 | TRBV9 | -
TGCGCCAGCAGCTTGGTGACAGGGTCGGGACACGAGCAGTACTTC | CASSLVTGSGHEQYF | TRBJ2-7 | TRBD1 | TRBV5-1 | -
TGTGCCAGCAGTTACAGAGGGGGACAGGGGAACACTGAAGCTTTCTTT | CASSYRGGQGNTEAFF | TRBJ1-1 | TRBD1 | TRBV6-5 | few
TGTGCCAGCTCACCATTGAGCGAGGCCTACGAGCAGTACTTC | CASSPLSEAYEQYF | TRBJ2-7 | - | TRBV18 | once
TGTGCCAGCAGGAAGGGGAGCGGGGGCAATCAGCCCCAGCATTTT | CASRKGSGGNQPQHF | TRBJ1-5 | - | TRBV6-5 | -
TGCGCCAGCAGCTTGCAGGGGGGTTCCTATAATTCACCCCTCCACTTT | CASSLQGGSYNSPLHF | TRBJ1-6 | TRBD1 | TRBV5-1 | -
TGTGCCAGCAGCTCCAAAGCCAGGGGATTGGGCGAGCAGTACTTC | CASSSKARGLGEQYF | TRBJ2-7 | - | TRBV7-2 | -
TGTGCCAGCAGCCCAGGCGGAGGGATGTACAATGAGCAGTTCTTC | CASSPGGGMYNEQFF | TRBJ2-1 | - | TRBV11-3 | -
TGTGCCAGCTCACCGGGACTCAAGATGGGAGCTTTCTTT | CASSPGLKMGAFF | TRBJ1-1 | - | TRBV18 | -
TGTGCCAGCAGCCCCACTAGTGAGACCCAGTACTTC | CASSPTSETQYF | TRBJ2-5 | - | TRBV7-2 | -
TGTGCCAGCAGCTTACCCCCCCTAGACGAGCAGTACTTC | CASSLPPLDEQYF | TRBJ2-7 | - | TRBV7-2 | -
TGTGCCAGTAGTATAGTACAGGGGACAGGGGCCAACGTCCTGACTTTC | CASSIVQGTGANVLTF | TRBJ2-6 | TRBD1 | TRBV19 | -